This section outlines one TCR beta chain sequence together with its context. The source of the sample is a study of shared clonotypes between healthy human individuals. The length of the CDR3 is 15 residues. The V and J ends lost 0 bases and 2 bases, in that order; junction bases with no gene match: 4. Germline-derived CDR1 and CDR2 are SGHAT and FQNNGV. Sequencing was performed with immunoSEQ multiplex PCR; in TCRdb, only in-frame clones are kept and a portion is missing. The table records roughly 890,000 clones, 80% to 95% of them present only once. Naivety among CD8 cells was defined by CD45RO negativity and positive CCR7 selection, thereby excluding terminally differentiated effector memory CD45RA+ cells.

The J gene is TRBJ2-7, the V gene TRBV11-2, with TRBD2 matching over 7 bases. The sequenced material came from naive CD8+ T cells sorted from blood. The sequence came from a man younger than 40 in good health. The CDR3 sequence is CASSLELASTYEQYF. CDR3 DNA sequence: TGTGCCAGCAGCTTAGAACTAGCGAGTACCTACGAGCAGTACTTC.